This T cell receptor beta chain was identified in a study of beta chain features in type 1 diabetes. Study-wide findings and caveats: People with Type 1 diabetes carried modestly yet significantly shorter TCRB CDR3s in all four CD4+ subsets. Although PCR might favor shorter templates, it would do so equally in patients and controls.

Every isolated RNA sample was fully reverse transcribed, so sequencing captured expressed TCRB transcripts. Samples of naive, central memory and regulatory T cells yielded a mean of around 3.7 million reads. Only in-frame clones appear in the TCRdb table, and some are missing; sequencing was by immunoSEQ multiplex PCR. The sample lists about 120,000 clones, less than 20% occurring once. In germline, CDR1 is SEHNR, CDR2 FQNEAQ (reference sequence). The CDR3 is 14 amino acids. Germline trimming cut 7 bases from V and 4 bases from J; bases unmatched to any gene: 4. Only a few counts were recorded for this clone. What it recognizes is unknown.

The chain links TRBV7-9 to TRBJ2-1; TRBD1 agrees at 10 bases. The sample consisted of central memory CD4+ T cells from blood. This TCR derives from a man younger than 45 with type 1 diabetes. CDR3 sequence: CASILGQGYNEQFF. The CDR3 DNA sequence: TGTGCCAGCATCTTGGGACAGGGGTACAATGAGCAGTTCTTC.